The 26 T cell receptor beta chains in this list originate from one sample, sequenced in a study of CD8+CD57+ T cells in acquired aplastic anemia. Profiling that covered TCR beta VDJ and CDR3 relied on genomic DNA as its template. From the reads, TCRdb called clonotypes with MiXCR, one entry per CDR3 protein. The sample includes about 250,000 distinct CDR3 sequences, around 46% of them seen just once. An expansion of CD8+CD57+ cells by flow cytometry had been shown in patients chosen for sequencing. Sequenced: sorted CD4+, CD8+, or CD8+CD57+ T cells (not recorded which) from PBMCs. These receptor sequences come from a human donor with aplastic anemia.

The genes are TRBV12-3 or TRBV12-4 and TRBJ2-4; D might be TRBD2 (6 bases). The length of the CDR3 is 15 residues. V was clipped by 5 bases and J by 4 bases, with 15 bases between them. CDR3 loop: CASSQPGRGKNIQYF. The CDR3 region has the DNA TGTGCCAGCAGTCAGCCGGGCCGGGGGAAAAACATTCAGTACTTC.

This clonotype was counted a single time. A much larger clonotype is one base distant, so this may be a read error. This chain connects TRBV5-1 to TRBJ1-2; D remains unclear. CDR3 length: 17 amino acids. Germline V gene data show CDR1 as SGHRS and CDR2 as YFSETQ. The CDR3 DNA reads TGCGCCAGCAGCACCGGACGCCCGAGCTCAGACGACTATGGCTACGCCTTC. Protein sequence: CASSTGRPSSDDYGYAF. The entire variable domain, with the rest obtained from reference TRBV5-1 and TRBJ1-2, is as follows: KAGVTQTPRYLIKTRGQQVTLSCSPISGHRSVSWYQQTPGQGLQFLFEYFSETQRNKGNFPGRFSGRQFSNSRSEMNVSTLELGDSALYLCASSTGRPSSDDYGYAFGSGTRLTVV.

A remark on this clonotype: A single base separates this from a much larger clone, so it may be a read error. The chain employs TRBV5-8 and TRBJ1-1, with 9 positions matching TRBD1. Germline assignment: CDR1 SGHTS and CDR2 YDEGEE. This CDR3 has 15 residues. The ends lost 5 bases at V and 0 bases at J; junction bases unmatched: 5. The CDR3 nucleotides are TGTGCCAGCAGATCGGGACAGGGCCTGAACACTGAAGCTTTCTTT. Translated, it gives CASRSGQGLNTEAFF. Drawing the rest from reference TRBV5-8 and TRBJ1-1, the complete variable domain is EAGVTQSPTHLIKTRGQQATLRCSPISGHTSVYWYQQALGLGLQFLLWYDEGEERNRGNFPPRFSGRQFPNYSSELNVNALELEDSALYLCASRSGQGLNTEAFFGQGTRLTVV.

This clonotype was picked up many times. The V and J genes are TRBV11-2 and TRBJ2-7, with 8 bases aligning to TRBD1. The germline V gene encodes CDR1 SGHAT and CDR2 FQNNGV. The junction had 6 bases not matched to a gene; V was cut back by 5 bases and J by 3 bases. There are 14 residues in the CDR3. The CDR3 coding sequence is TGTGCCAGCAGCAATAGACAGGGGTTCTACGAGCAGTACTTC. Amino acid sequence: CASSNRQGFYEQYF. Supplemented by reference TRBV11-2 and TRBJ2-7, the full variable domain reads EAGVAQSPRYKIIEKRQSVAFWCNPISGHATLYWYQQILGQGPKLLIQFQNNGVVDDSQLPKDRFSAERLKGVDSTLKIQPAKLEDSAVYLCASSNRQGFYEQYFGPGTRLTVT.

This clonotype was picked up a small number of times. The rearrangement uses TRBV12-3 or TRBV12-4 and TRBJ2-2; tentative D call: TRBD1 (6 bases). The CDR3 length is 17 residues. V was shortened by 7 bases and J by 6 bases, with 24 bases between the two germline ends. In nucleotides, the CDR3 is TGTGCCAGCACCTCACCCCCACCGGACAGTCACTCCGGGGAGCTGTTTTTT. It encodes CASTSPPPDSHSGELFF.

This clonotype was observed many times. This chain uses TRBV4-3 with TRBJ2-7; the match to TRBD2 covers 7 bases. There are 15 residues in the CDR3. Germline CDR1 is LGHNA and CDR2 is YSLEER. V lost 0 bases to trimming and J lost 6 bases; unmatched junction nucleotides: 8. CDR3 protein: CASSQDRVREGEQYF. DNA for the CDR3: TGCGCCAGCAGCCAAGATAGGGTCAGGGAGGGCGAGCAGTACTTC.

The chain recombines TRBV2 with TRBJ1-4, with 7 bases identical to TRBD1. The J segment lost 7 bases and the V segment lost 6 bases, leaving 8 bases of the junction unmatched. The CDR3 is 14 amino acids. Germline CDR1 is SNHLY and CDR2 is FYNNEI. DNA of the CDR3: TGTGCCAGCAGCTACCAGGGGGGTGGTGAAAAACTGTTTTTT. Translation gives CASSYQGGGEKLFF.

Many counts were recorded for this clonotype. This chain joins TRBV16 and TRBJ2-7; the D gene is possibly TRBD1 (6 bases). There are 16 residues in the CDR3. V was pared by 1 base and J by 3 bases, with 16 bases between. Germline values: CDR1 KGHSY, CDR2 FQNENV. The CDR3 region is CASSQYRRTAFYEQYF. The DNA of the CDR3 is TGTGCCAGCAGCCAATATAGAAGGACAGCCTTCTACGAGCAGTACTTC.

This clonotype was detected ten times or more. The rearrangement uses TRBV12-3 or TRBV12-4 and TRBJ2-7, with D perhaps matching TRBD1 or TRBD2 (5 bases each). The CDR3 consists of 14 residues. V was shortened by 7 bases and J by 5 bases, with 18 bases between the two germline ends. CDR3 amino acids: CASNWVEGPDEQYF. The DNA of the CDR3 is TGTGCCAGCAATTGGGTCGAGGGACCGGACGAGCAGTACTTC.

In regard to this clonotype: This may be a read error, as it is one base from a much larger clone. This sequence joins TRBV7-9 and TRBJ1-4; D might be TRBD1 (5 bases). Trimming took off 3 bases at V and 0 bases at J, with 8 bases between the two ends. CDR1 is SEHNR and CDR2 is FQNEAQ in the germline V gene (reference sequence). The CDR3 has 15 amino acids. For the CDR3, the DNA is TGTGCCAGCAGCTTCGGGGCAGCAACTAATGAAAAACTGTTTTTT. Its protein is CASSFGAATNEKLFF.

This chain joins TRBV15 and TRBJ2-1; D unresolved. The V end was cut by 1 base, the J end by 0 bases, with 4 bases between. This CDR3 is 14 amino acids long. Germline assignment: CDR1 LNHNV and CDR2 YYDKDF (reference sequence). This CDR3 is CATSRGGSYNEQFF. The CDR3 nucleotides are TGTGCCACCAGCAGAGGGGGCTCCTACAATGAGCAGTTCTTC.

This clonotype appeared many times. The V gene is TRBV7-9, the J gene TRBJ2-7; D may be TRBD1 (5 bases). Germline lookup yields CDR1 SEHNR and CDR2 FQNEAQ (reference sequence). Trimming pared 8 bases from V and 5 bases from J, leaving 16 bases between. This CDR3 contains 13 residues. The DNA for the CDR3 is TGTGCCAGCCATGCAGGGTCCTGGCACGAGCAGTACTTC. It codes for CASHAGSWHEQYF.

This clonotype was recorded at least ten times. The chain recombines TRBV20-1 with TRBJ2-1, with D possibly TRBD1 on 6 matching bases. This CDR3 comprises 15 residues. V lost 0 bases and J 8 bases, leaving 17 bases between the germline ends. Germline values: CDR1 DFQATT, CDR2 SNEGSKA (reference sequence). CDR3 nucleotides: TGCAGTGCTAGAGATCAGGGGAAGGAGGAGGATGAGCAGTTCTTC. It encodes CSARDQGKEEDEQFF.

This clonotype showed up many times. The chain couples TRBV5-6 to TRBJ2-1, with D hard to call. Trimming left V 4 bases short and J 8 bases short, with 16 bases between. The CDR3 extends over 14 amino acids. Germline V lookup: CDR1 SGHDT, CDR2 YYEEEE. The chain's CDR3 is CASSRLRIRDEQFF. The CDR3 DNA reads as TGTGCCAGCAGCCGACTCCGCATTCGGGATGAGCAGTTCTTC.

A few counts support this clonotype. This chain joins TRBV20-1 and TRBJ2-1, with 12 nucleotides matching TRBD2. CDR3 length: 15 residues. In germline, CDR1 is DFQATT, CDR2 SNEGSKA (reference sequence). V shed 6 bases and J 4 bases; nucleotides not matched to a gene: 7. DNA for the CDR3: TGCAGTGCCATCGGGACTAGCGGGTTGTACAATGAGCAGTTCTTC. Protein sequence: CSAIGTSGLYNEQFF.

The rearrangement links TRBV20-1 to TRBJ2-7; 13 bases align to TRBD2. CDR3 length equals 14 residues. The germline CDR1 and CDR2 sequences are DFQATT and SNEGSKA (reference sequence). The junction had 5 bases not matched to a gene; V was cut back by 6 bases and J by 3 bases. In DNA, the CDR3 is TGCAGTGCCATGGGACTAGCGGGATACTACGAGCAGTACTTC. Protein product: CSAMGLAGYYEQYF.

This chain joins TRBV20-1 and TRBJ2-1; the D gene is possibly TRBD2 (7 bases). There are 14 residues in the CDR3. V lost 3 bases and J lost 6, with 15 bases in between. Germline V gene lookup returns CDR1 DFQATT and CDR2 SNEGSKA (reference sequence). For the CDR3, the DNA is TGCAGTGCTAGTCGAGGGGGGGTTCGCAATGAGCAGTTCTTC. It encodes CSASRGGVRNEQFF.

V usage is TRBV7-9 and J usage is TRBJ1-1, with 7 positions matching TRBD1. V trimming: 1 base; J trimming: 7 bases; junction bases outside the gene matches: 3. The CDR3 contains 13 residues. Germline loops: CDR1 SEHNR, CDR2 FQNEAQ (reference sequence). The CDR3 region has the DNA TGTGCCAGCAGCTTAGGGACAGGAGATGAAGCTTTCTTT. Translation gives CASSLGTGDEAFF.

The chain links TRBV2 to TRBJ2-7; 11 positions match TRBD2. Trimming took 7 bases from V and 2 from J; bases not matched to a gene: 7. CDR1 and CDR2 from the germline V gene are SNHLY and FYNNEI. There are 15 residues in the CDR3. CDR3 sequence (DNA): TGTGCCAGCAACCTAGCGGGGGGCGGAACCTACGAGCAGTACTTC. Its protein is CASNLAGGGTYEQYF.

This clonotype was recorded only once. The gene calls are TRBV19 and TRBJ2-7, with 12 bases matching TRBD2. J lost 1 base, V lost 8 bases, and 15 bases had no gene match. In germline, CDR1 is LNHDA, CDR2 SQIVND (reference sequence). This CDR3 has 18 amino acids. CDR3 in DNA: TGTGCCAGTTGTGTGGGACTAGCGGGTGAAGAACAGTCCTACGAGCAGTACTTC. It codes for CASCVGLAGEEQSYEQYF. Filled out from reference TRBV19 and TRBJ2-7, the complete variable domain reads DGGITQSPKYLFRKEGQNVTLSCEQNLNHDAMYWYRQDPGQGLRLIYYSQIVNDFQKGDIAEGYSVSREKKESFPLTVTSAQKNPTAFYLCASCVGLAGEEQSYEQYFGPGTRLTVT.

V gene TRBV3-1 combines with J gene TRBJ1-5; no reliable D call. The ends were cut back, 2 bases at V and 4 bases at J, with 12 bases in the middle. In germline, CDR1 is LGHDT, CDR2 YNNKEL (reference sequence). CDR3 size: 15 residues. This CDR3 reads CASSQHGVPNQPQHF. The DNA for the CDR3 is TGTGCCAGCAGCCAACACGGCGTTCCTAATCAGCCCCAGCATTTT.

This clonotype has a count of ten or more. This rearrangement joins TRBV10-3 to TRBJ1-5; D is undetermined. The CDR3 length is 12 residues. Germline CDR1 is ENHRY and CDR2 is SYGVKD. The V end was cut by 3 bases, the J end by 5 bases, with 5 bases between. CDR3 loop: CAISDGYQPQHF. The CDR3 nucleotides are TGTGCCATCAGTGACGGGTATCAGCCCCAGCATTTT.

The rearrangement links TRBV19 to TRBJ2-7; the D gene is possibly TRBD1 (5 bases). Germline CDR1 is LNHDA and CDR2 is SQIVND (reference sequence). CDR3 length equals 17 residues. V dropped 3 bases and J dropped 3 bases, with 21 bases sitting between them. The CDR3 bases are TGTGCCAGTAGTATTCGTTTGGGGCGACGAACGGTCTACGAGCAGTACTTC. The encoded protein is CASSIRLGRRTVYEQYF.

The rearrangement links TRBV19 to TRBJ2-1; 9 positions match TRBD2. V lost 9 bases to trimming and J lost 7 bases; unmatched junction nucleotides: 13. Germline V CDR1 and CDR2: LNHDA, SQIVND (reference sequence). This CDR3 has 15 residues. CDR3 loop: CASNPWGSGGNEQFF. CDR3 nucleotide sequence: TGTGCCAGCAACCCTTGGGGTAGCGGGGGAAATGAGCAGTTCTTC.

This clonotype was found many times. The chain has TRBV6-5 and TRBJ2-5; D not resolved. V lost 0 bases and J 1 base, leaving 9 bases between the germline ends. Germline V lookup: CDR1 MNHEY, CDR2 SVGAGI. CDR3 length: 15 residues. Written as DNA, the CDR3 is TGTGCCAGCAGTTACTCGGGCCCGCTCCAAGAGACCCAGTACTTC. Residues: CASSYSGPLQETQYF.

Note on this clonotype: This may be a read error, as it is one base from a much larger clone. V is TRBV7-9 and J is TRBJ1-2, with 7 bases lining up with TRBD1. Germline assignment: CDR1 SEHNR and CDR2 FQNEAQ (reference sequence). The CDR3 length is 15 residues. V dropped 3 bases and J dropped 7; count of bases not matched to a gene: 11. As DNA, the CDR3 is TGTGCCAGCAGCTTCTCAGACAGGGCTTCCTCTGGCTACACCTTC. This encodes CASSFSDRASSGYTF. Variable domain in full (rest from reference TRBV7-9 and TRBJ1-2): DTGVSQNPRHKITKRGQNVTFRCDPISEHNRLYWYRQTLGQGPEFLTYFQNEAQLEKSRLLSDRFSAERPKGSFSTLEIQRTEQGDSAMYLCASSFSDRASSGYTFGSGTRLTVV.